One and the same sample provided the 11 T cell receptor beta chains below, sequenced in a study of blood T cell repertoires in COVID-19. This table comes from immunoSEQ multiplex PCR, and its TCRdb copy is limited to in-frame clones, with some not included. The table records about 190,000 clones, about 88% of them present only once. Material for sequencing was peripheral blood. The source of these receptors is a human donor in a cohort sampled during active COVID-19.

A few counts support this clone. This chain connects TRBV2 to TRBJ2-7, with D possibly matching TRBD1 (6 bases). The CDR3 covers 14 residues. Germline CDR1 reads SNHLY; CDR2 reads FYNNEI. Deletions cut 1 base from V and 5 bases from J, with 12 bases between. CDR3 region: CASSEGAGEHEQYF. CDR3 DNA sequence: TGTGCCAGCAGTGAAGGGGCAGGGGAGCACGAGCAGTACTTC.

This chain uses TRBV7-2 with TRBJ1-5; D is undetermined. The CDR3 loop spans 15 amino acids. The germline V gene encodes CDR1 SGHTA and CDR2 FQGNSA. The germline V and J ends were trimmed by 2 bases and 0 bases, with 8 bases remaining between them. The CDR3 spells CASSLTYNSNQPQHF. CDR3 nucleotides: TGTGCCAGCAGCTTAACATATAATAGCAATCAGCCCCAGCATTTT.

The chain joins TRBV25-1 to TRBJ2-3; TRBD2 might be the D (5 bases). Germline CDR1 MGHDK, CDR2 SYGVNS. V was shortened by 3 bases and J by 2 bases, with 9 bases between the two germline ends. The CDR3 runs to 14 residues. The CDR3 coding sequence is TGTGCCAGCAGTGATCGGGGAGCCACAGATACGCAGTATTTT. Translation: CASSDRGATDTQYF.

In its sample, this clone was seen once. CDR3 bases: TGTGCCAGCAGCTATGGGGCGGGAGGGCCGAGTGAGCAGTTCTTC. It codes for CASSYGAGGPSEQFF. This chain connects TRBV9 to TRBJ2-1, with 9 bases matching TRBD2. Germline CDR1 is SGDLS and CDR2 is YYNGEE. The CDR3 has 15 residues. V lost 4 bases and J lost 9; bases outside the gene matches: 11.

CDR3 protein: CAVQGLGGYTF. The CDR3 region has the DNA TGTGCCGTACAGGGTTTGGGCGGCTACACCTTC. The genes are TRBV28 and TRBJ1-2; D might be TRBD1 (6 bases). Germline V lookup: CDR1 MDHEN, CDR2 SYDVKM. Between the trimmed V and J ends, which lost 11 bases and 8 bases, there was a span of 15 bases. The length of the CDR3 is 11 residues.

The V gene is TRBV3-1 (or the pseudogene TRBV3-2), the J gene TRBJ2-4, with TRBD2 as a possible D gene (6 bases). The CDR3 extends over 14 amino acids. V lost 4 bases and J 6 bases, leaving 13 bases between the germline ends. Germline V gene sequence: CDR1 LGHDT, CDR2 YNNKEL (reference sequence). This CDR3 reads CASSPPDGRNIQYF. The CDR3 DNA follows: TGTGCCAGCAGCCCTCCGGACGGGAGAAACATTCAGTACTTC.

The CDR3 sequence is CASSPPIEQRGGSSGANVLTF. The CDR3, as DNA: TGTGCCAGCTCACCACCAATAGAACAGCGGGGGGGTAGCTCTGGGGCCAACGTCCTGACTTTC. The V gene is TRBV18, the J gene TRBJ2-6; 10 bases agree with TRBD2. Germline V lookup: CDR1 KGHSH, CDR2 LQKENI. The V gene end was trimmed by 0 bases and the J gene end by 0 bases; junction bases not matched to a gene: 11. The CDR3 loop spans 21 amino acids.

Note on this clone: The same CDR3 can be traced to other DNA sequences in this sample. CDR3 bases: TGTGCCAGCAGCTTTTTAGCGGGACCTAGCACAGATACGCAGTATTTT. Residues: CASSFLAGPSTDTQYF. This rearrangement joins TRBV27 to TRBJ2-3, with 8 bases aligning to TRBD2. This CDR3 is 16 amino acids long. Germline V lookup: CDR1 MNHEY, CDR2 SMNVEV (reference sequence). J was trimmed by 0 bases and V by 6 bases; bases with no gene match: 8.

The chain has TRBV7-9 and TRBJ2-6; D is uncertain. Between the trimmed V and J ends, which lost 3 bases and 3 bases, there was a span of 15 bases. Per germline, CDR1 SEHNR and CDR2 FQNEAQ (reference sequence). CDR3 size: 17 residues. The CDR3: CASSFPPGRNGANVLTF. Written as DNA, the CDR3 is TGTGCCAGCAGCTTCCCCCCTGGGCGAAATGGGGCCAACGTCCTGACTTTC.

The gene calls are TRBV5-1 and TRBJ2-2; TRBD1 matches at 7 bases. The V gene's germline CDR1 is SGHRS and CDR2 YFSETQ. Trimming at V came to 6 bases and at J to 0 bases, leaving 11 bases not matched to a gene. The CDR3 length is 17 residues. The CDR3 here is CASKPTGAPSNTGELFF. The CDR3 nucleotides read TGCGCCAGCAAACCAACAGGGGCCCCATCGAACACCGGGGAGCTGTTTTTT. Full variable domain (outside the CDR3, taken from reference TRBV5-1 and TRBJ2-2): KAGVTQTPRYLIKTRGQQVTLSCSPISGHRSVSWYQQTPGQGLQFLFEYFSETQRNKGNFPGRFSGRQFSNSRSEMNVSTLELGDSALYLCASKPTGAPSNTGELFFGEGSRLTVL.

CDR3 sequence (DNA): TGTGCCAGCAGTTCCGCAGGGGCTGAAGCTTTCTTT. Translated: CASSSAGAEAFF. The chain is built from TRBV6-5 and TRBJ1-1; TRBD1 is a possible D gene (6 bases). Germline-derived CDR1 and CDR2 are MNHEY and SVGAGI. The CDR3 sequence is 12 residues long. Trimming took 4 bases from V and 6 from J, leaving 9 bases between them.